Listed here are 9 T cell receptor beta chains from one sample, sequenced in a study of shared clonotypes between healthy human individuals. Repertoires were generated with immunoSEQ multiplex PCR, while TCRdb's copy carries only in-frame clones and drops some. The top ten hold 0.9% to 1.3% of the sample, which has roughly 2 million clones, just under 95% seen once. CD45RO-negative, CCR7-positively selected cells formed the naive CD8 fraction, excluding terminally differentiated effector memory CD45RA+ cells. Sequenced: naive CD8+ T cells sorted from blood. All receptors derive from a man aged 18 to 29 in good health.

In the case of this clone: Other DNA sequences in this sample translate to the same CDR3. The gene calls are TRBV27 and TRBJ2-7; D remains unclear. The CDR3 totals 12 residues. V was cut by 5 bases and J by 1 base, with 6 bases left in between. CDR1 MNHEY and CDR2 SMNVEV come from the germline V gene (reference sequence). The CDR3 region has the DNA TGTGCCAGCAGTCCCCCTTCCTACGAGCAGTACTTC. This encodes CASSPPSYEQYF.

The genes are TRBV9 and TRBJ2-5; 7 bases are shared with TRBD2. J was trimmed by 5 bases and V by 0 bases; bases with no gene match: 10. The CDR3 totals 16 residues. Germline CDR1 is SGDLS and CDR2 is YYNGEE. CDR3 loop: CASSVGAGEMRETQYF. CDR3 sequence (DNA): TGTGCCAGCAGCGTAGGGGCGGGAGAGATGCGGGAGACCCAGTACTTC.

The gene calls are TRBV6-5 and TRBJ2-7; 10 bases agree with TRBD1. The CDR3 spans 14 residues. V lost 6 bases to trimming and J lost 5 bases; unmatched junction nucleotides: 7. In germline, CDR1 is MNHEY, CDR2 SVGAGI. CDR3 sequence reads: CASSQGGQGNEQYF. The CDR3 nucleotides read TGTGCCAGCAGCCAAGGGGGACAGGGGAACGAGCAGTACTTC.

The rearrangement links TRBV4-3 to TRBJ1-1; D is ambiguous. CDR1 and CDR2 from the germline V gene are LGHNA and YSLEER. Trimming took 1 base from V and 5 from J, leaving 17 bases between them. The CDR3 loop spans 16 amino acids. This chain's CDR3 is CASSQVPETAWTEAFF. CDR3 nucleotide sequence: TGCGCCAGCAGCCAAGTTCCCGAGACGGCGTGGACTGAAGCTTTCTTT.

The chain uses TRBV27 and TRBJ2-7; possible D gene TRBD1, 6 bases. Germline V gene sequence: CDR1 MNHEY, CDR2 SMNVEV (reference sequence). The ends were cut back, 5 bases at V and 3 bases at J, with 11 bases in the middle. The CDR3 has 13 amino acids. CDR3 coding DNA: TGTGCCAGCAGTGTCGGGACATACTACGAGCAGTACTTC. This gives the protein CASSVGTYYEQYF.

This chain links TRBV11-2 with TRBJ2-7; 7 bases agree with TRBD2. Trimming cost V 2 bases and J 1 base; bases outside gene matches: 8. Germline V gives CDR1 SGHAT, CDR2 FQNNGV. This CDR3 has 16 residues. The CDR3 region is CASSLRGNGGSYEQYF. DNA of the CDR3: TGTGCCAGCAGCTTAAGGGGAAACGGGGGGTCCTACGAGCAGTACTTC.

The rearrangement uses TRBV30 and TRBJ1-2, with 9 bases lining up with TRBD1. The J segment lost 8 bases and the V segment lost 7 bases, leaving 8 bases of the junction unmatched. CDR3 length: 12 amino acids. Germline CDR1 and CDR2: GTSNPN and SVGIG (reference sequence). CDR3 sequence: CASPGQGSGYTF. The CDR3 region has the DNA TGTGCCTCTCCGGGACAGGGTTCCGGCTACACCTTC.

The chain employs TRBV9 and TRBJ1-2; D not certain. Germline V gene lookup returns CDR1 SGDLS and CDR2 YYNGEE. The CDR3 runs 12 residues. The V end was cut by 4 bases, the J end by 5 bases, with 9 bases between. The CDR3 bases are TGTGCCAGCAGCCTCCCGGGGTATGGCTACACCTTC. This encodes CASSLPGYGYTF.

The J gene is TRBJ1-2, the V gene TRBV7-6; 9 bases fit TRBD1. CDR3 length equals 13 residues. V lost 8 bases to trimming and J lost 9 bases; unmatched junction nucleotides: 10. Germline V CDR1 and CDR2: SGHVS, FNYEAQ. The CDR3 protein is CASGPGQGFRYTF. The CDR3 nucleotides are TGTGCCAGCGGACCGGGACAGGGTTTTCGCTACACCTTC.